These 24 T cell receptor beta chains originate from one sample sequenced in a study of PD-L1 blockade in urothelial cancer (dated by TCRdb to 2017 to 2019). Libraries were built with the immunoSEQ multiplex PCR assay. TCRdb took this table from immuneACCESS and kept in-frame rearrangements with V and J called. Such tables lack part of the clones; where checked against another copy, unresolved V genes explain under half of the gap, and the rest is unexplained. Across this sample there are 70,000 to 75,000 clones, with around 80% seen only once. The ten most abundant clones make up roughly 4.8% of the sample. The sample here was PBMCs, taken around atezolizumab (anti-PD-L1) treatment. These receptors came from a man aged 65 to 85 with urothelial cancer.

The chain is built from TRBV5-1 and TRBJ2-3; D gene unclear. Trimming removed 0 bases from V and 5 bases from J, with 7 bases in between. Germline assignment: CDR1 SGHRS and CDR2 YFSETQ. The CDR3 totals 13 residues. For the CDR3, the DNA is TGCGCCAGCAGCTTGGGGTTCGGAGATACGCAGTATTTT. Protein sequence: CASSLGFGDTQYF. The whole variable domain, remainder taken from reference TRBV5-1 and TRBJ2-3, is KAGVTQTPRYLIKTRGQQVTLSCSPISGHRSVSWYQQTPGQGLQFLFEYFSETQRNKGNFPGRFSGRQFSNSRSEMNVSTLELGDSALYLCASSLGFGDTQYFGPGTRLTVL.

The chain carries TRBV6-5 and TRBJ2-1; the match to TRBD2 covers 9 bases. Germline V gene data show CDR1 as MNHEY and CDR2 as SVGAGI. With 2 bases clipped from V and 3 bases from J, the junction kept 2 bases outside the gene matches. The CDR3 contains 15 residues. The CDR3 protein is CASSYAGGVYNEQFF. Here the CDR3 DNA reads TGTGCCAGCAGTTACGCGGGAGGGGTCTACAATGAGCAGTTCTTC.

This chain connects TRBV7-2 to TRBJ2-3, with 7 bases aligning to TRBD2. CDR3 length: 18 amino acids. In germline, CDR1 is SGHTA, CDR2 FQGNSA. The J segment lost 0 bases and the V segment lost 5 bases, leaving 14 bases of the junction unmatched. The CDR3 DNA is TGTGCCAGCAGCCTCGGCGGGCGGGGGACGCCAAGCACAGATACGCAGTATTTT. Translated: CASSLGGRGTPSTDTQYF.

CDR3 residues: CASGLQKPQHF. The CDR3 DNA follows: TGTGCCAGCGGGCTCCAGAAGCCCCAGCATTTT. The chain is built from TRBV6-5 and TRBJ1-5; D unclear. Trimming shortened V by 8 bases and J by 8 bases, and 10 bases separated the two germline ends. Germline lookup yields CDR1 MNHEY and CDR2 SVGAGI. The CDR3 is 11 amino acids.

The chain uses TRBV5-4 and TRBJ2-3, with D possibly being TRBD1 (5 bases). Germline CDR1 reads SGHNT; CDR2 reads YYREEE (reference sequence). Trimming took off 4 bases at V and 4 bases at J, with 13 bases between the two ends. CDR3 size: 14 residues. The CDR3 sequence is CASSLQGGADTQYF. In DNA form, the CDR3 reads TGTGCCAGCAGCCTTCAGGGTGGAGCAGATACGCAGTATTTT.

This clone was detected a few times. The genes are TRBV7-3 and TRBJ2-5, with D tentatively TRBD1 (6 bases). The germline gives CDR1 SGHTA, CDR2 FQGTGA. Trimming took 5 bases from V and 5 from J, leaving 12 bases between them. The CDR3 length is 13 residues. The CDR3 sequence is CASSLGAVETQYF. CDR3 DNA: TGTGCCAGCAGCCTGGGGGCCGTGGAGACCCAGTACTTC. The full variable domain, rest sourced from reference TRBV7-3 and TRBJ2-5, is GAGVSQTPSNKVTEKGKYVELRCDPISGHTALYWYRQSLGQGPEFLIYFQGTGAADDSGLPNDRFFAVRPEGSVSTLKIQRTERGDSAVYLCASSLGAVETQYFGPGTRLLVL.

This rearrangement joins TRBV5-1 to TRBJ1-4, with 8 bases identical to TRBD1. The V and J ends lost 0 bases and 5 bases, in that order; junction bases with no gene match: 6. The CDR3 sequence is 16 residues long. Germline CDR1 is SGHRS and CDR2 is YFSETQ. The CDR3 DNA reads TGCGCCAGCAGCTTGGCCCCCGGGACAGGAAATGAAAAACTGTTTTTT. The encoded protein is CASSLAPGTGNEKLFF.

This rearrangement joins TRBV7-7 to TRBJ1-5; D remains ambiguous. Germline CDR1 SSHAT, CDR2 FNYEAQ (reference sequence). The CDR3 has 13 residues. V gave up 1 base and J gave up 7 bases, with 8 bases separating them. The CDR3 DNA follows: TGTGCCAGCAGCTTAGGCCGGGGACAGCCCCAGCATTTT. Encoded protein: CASSLGRGQPQHF. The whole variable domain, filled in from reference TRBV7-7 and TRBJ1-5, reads GAGVSQSPRYKVTKRGQDVTLRCDPISSHATLYWYQQALGQGPEFLTYFNYEAQPDKSGLPSDRFSAERPEGSISTLTIQRTEQRDSAMYRCASSLGRGQPQHFGDGTRLSIL.

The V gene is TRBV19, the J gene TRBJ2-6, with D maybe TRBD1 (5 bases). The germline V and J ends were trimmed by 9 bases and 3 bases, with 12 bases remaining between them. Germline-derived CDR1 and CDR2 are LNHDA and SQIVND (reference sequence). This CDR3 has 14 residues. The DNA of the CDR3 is TGTGCCAGCAGAGTGGGGCTTGGGGCCAACGTCCTGACTTTC. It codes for CASRVGLGANVLTF.

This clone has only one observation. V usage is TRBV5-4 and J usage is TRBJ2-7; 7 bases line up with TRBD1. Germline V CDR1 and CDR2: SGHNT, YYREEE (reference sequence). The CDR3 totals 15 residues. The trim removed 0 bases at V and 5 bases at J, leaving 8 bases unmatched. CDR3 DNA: TGTGCCAGCAGCTTGGGGGGACAGAGAGTCCACGAGCAGTACTTC. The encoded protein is CASSLGGQRVHEQYF.

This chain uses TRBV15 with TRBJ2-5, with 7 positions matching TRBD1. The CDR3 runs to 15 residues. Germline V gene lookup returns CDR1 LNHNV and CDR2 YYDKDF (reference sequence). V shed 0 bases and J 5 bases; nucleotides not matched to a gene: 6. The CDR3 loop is CATSRDIGQVETQYF. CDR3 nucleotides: TGTGCCACCAGCAGAGATATAGGACAGGTCGAGACCCAGTACTTC. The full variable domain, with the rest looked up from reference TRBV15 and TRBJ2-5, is DAMVIQNPRYQVTQFGKPVTLSCSQTLNHNVMYWYQQKSSQAPKLLFHYYDKDFNNEADTPDNFQSRRPNTSFCFLDIRSPGLGDTAMYLCATSRDIGQVETQYFGPGTRLLVL.

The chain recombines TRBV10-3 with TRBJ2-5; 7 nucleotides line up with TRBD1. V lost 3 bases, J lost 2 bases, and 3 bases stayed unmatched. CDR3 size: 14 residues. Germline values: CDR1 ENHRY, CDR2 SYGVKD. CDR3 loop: CAISEQGRQETQYF. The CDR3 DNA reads TGTGCCATCAGTGAACAGGGGCGACAAGAGACCCAGTACTTC.

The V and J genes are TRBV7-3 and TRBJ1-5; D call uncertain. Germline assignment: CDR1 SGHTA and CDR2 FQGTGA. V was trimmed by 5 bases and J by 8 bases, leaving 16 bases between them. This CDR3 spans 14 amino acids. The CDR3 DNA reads TGTGCCAGCAGCCCCCGGCCGGGAATGGAGCCCCAGCATTTT. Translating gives CASSPRPGMEPQHF.

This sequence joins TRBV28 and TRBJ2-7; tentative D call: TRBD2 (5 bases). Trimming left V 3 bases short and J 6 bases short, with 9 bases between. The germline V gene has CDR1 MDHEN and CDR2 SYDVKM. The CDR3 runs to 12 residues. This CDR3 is CASSFSEAEQYF. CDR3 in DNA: TGTGCCAGCAGTTTTTCGGAGGCCGAGCAGTACTTC.

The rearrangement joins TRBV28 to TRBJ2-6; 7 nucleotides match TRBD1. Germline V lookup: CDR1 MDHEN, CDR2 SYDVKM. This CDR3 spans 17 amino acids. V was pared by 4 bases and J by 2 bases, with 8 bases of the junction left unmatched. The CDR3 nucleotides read TGTGCCAGCAGTTCCCGACAGGGCCCCACTGGGGCCAACGTCCTGACTTTC. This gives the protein CASSSRQGPTGANVLTF.

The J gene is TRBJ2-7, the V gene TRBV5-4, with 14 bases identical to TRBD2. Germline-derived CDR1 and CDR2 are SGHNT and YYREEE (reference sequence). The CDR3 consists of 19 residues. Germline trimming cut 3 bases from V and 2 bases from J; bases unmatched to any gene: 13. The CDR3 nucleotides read TGTGCCAGCAGCTCGCCCCCCGGGACTAGCGGGAGTTTAACCTACGAGCAGTACTTC. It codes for CASSSPPGTSGSLTYEQYF. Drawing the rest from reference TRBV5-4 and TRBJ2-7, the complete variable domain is ETGVTQSPTHLIKTRGQQVTLRCSSQSGHNTVSWYQQALGQGPQFIFQYYREEENGRGNFPPRFSGLQFPNYSSELNVNALELDDSALYLCASSSPPGTSGSLTYEQYFGPGTRLTVT.

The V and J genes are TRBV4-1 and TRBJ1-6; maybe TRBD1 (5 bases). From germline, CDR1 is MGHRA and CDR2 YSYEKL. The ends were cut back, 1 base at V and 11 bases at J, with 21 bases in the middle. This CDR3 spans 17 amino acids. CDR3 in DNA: TGCGCCAGCAGCCAAGGTCAGGGTGGGGACTCGGGGGCACCCCTCCACTTT. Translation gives CASSQGQGGDSGAPLHF.

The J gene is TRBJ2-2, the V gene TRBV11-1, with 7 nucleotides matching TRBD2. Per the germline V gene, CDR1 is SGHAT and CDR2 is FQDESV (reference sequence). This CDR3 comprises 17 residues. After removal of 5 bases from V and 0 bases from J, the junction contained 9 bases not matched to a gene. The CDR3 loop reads CASSTDGLGANTGELFF. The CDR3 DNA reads TGTGCCAGCAGCACGGACGGACTAGGGGCGAACACCGGGGAGCTGTTTTTT.

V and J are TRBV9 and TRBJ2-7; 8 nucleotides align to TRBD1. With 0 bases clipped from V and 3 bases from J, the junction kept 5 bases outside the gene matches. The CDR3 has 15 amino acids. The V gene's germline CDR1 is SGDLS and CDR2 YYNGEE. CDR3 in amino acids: CASSVDPGQVYEQYF. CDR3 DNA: TGTGCCAGCAGCGTAGATCCGGGACAGGTCTACGAGCAGTACTTC. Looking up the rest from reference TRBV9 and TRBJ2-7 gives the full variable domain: DSGVTQTPKHLITATGQRVTLRCSPRSGDLSVYWYQQSLDQGLQFLIQYYNGEERAKGNILERFSAQQFPDLHSELNLSSLELGDSALYFCASSVDPGQVYEQYFGPGTRLTVT.

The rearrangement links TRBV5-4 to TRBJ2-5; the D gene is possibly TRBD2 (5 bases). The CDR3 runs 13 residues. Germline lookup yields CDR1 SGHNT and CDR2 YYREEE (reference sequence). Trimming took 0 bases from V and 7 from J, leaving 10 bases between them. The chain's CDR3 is CASSLDGRGTQYF. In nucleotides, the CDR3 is TGTGCCAGCAGCTTGGACGGTCGGGGGACCCAGTACTTC.

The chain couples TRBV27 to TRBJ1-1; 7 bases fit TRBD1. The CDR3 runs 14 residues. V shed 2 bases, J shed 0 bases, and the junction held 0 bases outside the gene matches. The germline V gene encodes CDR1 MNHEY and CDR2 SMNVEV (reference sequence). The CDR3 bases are TGTGCCAGCAGTTTAGACAGGGTGAACACTGAAGCTTTCTTT. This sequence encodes CASSLDRVNTEAFF.

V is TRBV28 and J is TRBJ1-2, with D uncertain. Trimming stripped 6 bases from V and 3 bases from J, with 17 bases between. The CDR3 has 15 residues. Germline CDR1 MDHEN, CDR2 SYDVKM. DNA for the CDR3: TGTGCCAGCAGCCGAACGGGGTTCTTTGACTATGGCTACACCTTC. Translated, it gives CASSRTGFFDYGYTF.

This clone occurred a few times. Here the CDR3 reads CASSRRGSYDGYTF. CDR3 bases: TGTGCCAGCAGTCGTAGGGGCAGTTATGATGGCTACACCTTC. This chain uses TRBV2 with TRBJ1-2; tentative D call: TRBD1 (5 bases). Germline values: CDR1 SNHLY, CDR2 FYNNEI. This CDR3 contains 14 residues. V lost 5 bases to trimming and J lost 6 bases, with 16 bases between them.

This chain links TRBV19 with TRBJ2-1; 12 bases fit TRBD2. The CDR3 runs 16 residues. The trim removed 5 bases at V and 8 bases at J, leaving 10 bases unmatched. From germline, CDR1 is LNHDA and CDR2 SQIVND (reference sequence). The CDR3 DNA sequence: TGTGCCAGTAGTCGTCTAGCGGGAGGGGGTTTTGATGAGCAGTTCTTC. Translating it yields CASSRLAGGGFDEQFF.